This T cell receptor (beta chain) was recovered during a study of molecular identifiers for immune sequencing clone quantification. One entry per CDR3 protein, called by TCRdb with MiXCR from the PCR reads. The sample comprises about 500,000 distinct CDR3 sequences, under 30% of which are singletons, and 0.7% to 0.9% rests with the top ten. Germline V gives CDR1 MNHEY, CDR2 SMNVEV (reference sequence). The CDR3 runs to 15 residues. V gave up 0 bases and J gave up 3 bases, with 12 bases separating them. This clonotype came up a few times. The gene calls are TRBV27 and TRBJ2-7; possibly TRBD1 or TRBD2 for D (5 bases each). This receptor was taken from a human donor in good health. Some libraries in this study had Jurkat cell RNA spiked in. Sequenced: naive CD8+ T cells from blood, with Jurkat cell RNA spiked in. Subset of the sample: FACS-sorted CD8+CD4-CCR7+CD45RA+ naive T cells. CDR3 nucleotide sequence: TGTGCCAGCAGTTTATCTGTGGGGGTCCGCTACGAGCAGTACTTC. Protein: CASSLSVGVRYEQYF.